The 19 T cell receptor beta chains presented below share a single source sample, sequenced in a study of blood T cell repertoires in COVID-19. Generated by immunoSEQ multiplex PCR, the TCRdb table keeps only in-frame clones and is missing some. This sample has around 280,000 clones, with roughly nine tenths found just once. The sample comprised PBMCs or T cells enriched from blood (not recorded which). Every receptor here comes from a woman between 35 and 50 years old who had recovered from COVID-19.

The chain couples TRBV7-9 to TRBJ1-2; weak D call: TRBD1 (6 bases). The CDR3 has 14 residues. Germline assignment: CDR1 SEHNR and CDR2 FQNEAQ (reference sequence). The V end was cut by 1 base, the J end by 4 bases, with 10 bases between. The CDR3 spells CASSLGGTPYGYTF. The CDR3, as DNA: TGTGCCAGCAGCTTAGGGGGGACACCCTATGGCTACACCTTC. The entire variable domain, with the rest obtained from reference TRBV7-9 and TRBJ1-2, is as follows: DTGVSQNPRHKITKRGQNVTFRCDPISEHNRLYWYRQTLGQGPEFLTYFQNEAQLEKSRLLSDRFSAERPKGSFSTLEIQRTEQGDSAMYLCASSLGGTPYGYTFGSGTRLTVV.

This clone was counted only a few times. The chain is built from TRBV4-3 and TRBJ2-2, with TRBD2 matching over 7 bases. The CDR3 has 18 residues. J was trimmed by 4 bases and V by 8 bases; bases with no gene match: 19. Germline V gene data show CDR1 as LGHNA and CDR2 as YSLEER. The CDR3 spells CASRRGGGVDGITGELFF. The CDR3 nucleotides are TGCGCCAGCCGACGCGGGGGAGGGGTGGACGGGATCACCGGGGAGCTGTTTTTT.

This chain joins TRBV7-2 and TRBJ2-7; 8 bases agree with TRBD1. The junction had 5 bases not matched to a gene; V was cut back by 0 bases and J by 1 base. The CDR3 extends over 16 amino acids. CDR1 SGHTA and CDR2 FQGNSA come from the germline V gene. CDR3 region: CASSLAGQGLSYEQYF. DNA for the CDR3: TGTGCCAGCAGCTTAGCTGGACAGGGCCTTTCCTACGAGCAGTACTTC.

In regard to this clone: The junction differs from germline at one of its ends, possibly a read error. The rearrangement links TRBV7-7 to TRBJ1-2, with TRBD1 matching 10 bases. The V gene's germline CDR1 is SSHAT and CDR2 FNYEAQ (reference sequence). The CDR3 has 15 amino acids. CDR3 DNA: TGTGCTAGCAGCTACCCGACAGGGGGCAGCTATGGCTACACCTTC. Translated: CASSYPTGGSYGYTF. Full variable domain (rest looked up from reference TRBV7-7 and TRBJ1-2): GAGVSQSPRYKVTKRGQDVTLRCDPISSHATLYWYQQALGQGPEFLTYFNYEAQPDKSGLPSDRFSAERPEGSISTLTIQRTEQRDSAMYRCASSYPTGGSYGYTFGSGTRLTVV.

V and J are TRBV7-9 and TRBJ1-1; D not resolved. From germline, CDR1 is SEHNR and CDR2 FQNEAQ (reference sequence). Between the trimmed V and J ends, which lost 5 bases and 1 base, there was a span of 11 bases. This CDR3 is 14 amino acids long. The CDR3 reads CASSQIYRNTEAFF. CDR3 DNA: TGTGCCAGCAGCCAGATATACAGGAACACTGAAGCTTTCTTT. The whole variable domain, filled in from reference TRBV7-9 and TRBJ1-1, reads DTGVSQNPRHKITKRGQNVTFRCDPISEHNRLYWYRQTLGQGPEFLTYFQNEAQLEKSRLLSDRFSAERPKGSFSTLEIQRTEQGDSAMYLCASSQIYRNTEAFFGQGTRLTVV.

This clone was seen only a few times. One end of the junction is discordant with germline, which a read error may explain. J is TRBJ2-2 and V is TRBV7-7; D perhaps matches TRBD1 (6 bases). There are 16 residues in the CDR3. Germline CDR1 is SSHAT and CDR2 is FNYEAQ (reference sequence). CDR3 sequence: CASSLTGSANTGELFF. For the CDR3, the DNA is TGTGCTAGCAGCTTAACAGGGTCCGCGAACACCGGGGAGCTGTTTTTT.

The count of this clone is one. The chain uses TRBV7-2 and TRBJ1-5, with a weak D call TRBD1 (6 bases). The V end was cut by 6 bases, the J end by 7 bases, with 13 bases between. Germline lookup yields CDR1 SGHTA and CDR2 FQGNSA. CDR3 size: 13 residues. For the CDR3, the DNA is TGTGCCAGCAGTTACAGGGTGGGACAGCCCCAGCATTTT. Amino acids: CASSYRVGQPQHF.

The chain uses TRBV10-3 and TRBJ1-1; 7 nucleotides align to TRBD1. The junction had 4 bases not matched to a gene; V was cut back by 1 base and J by 5 bases. The CDR3 extends over 14 amino acids. CDR1 and CDR2 from the germline V gene are ENHRY and SYGVKD. The CDR3 DNA sequence: TGTGCCATCAGTGAGTTGCAGGGGGGAACTGAAGCTTTCTTT. Protein product: CAISELQGGTEAFF.

V and J are TRBV6-2 or TRBV6-3 and TRBJ2-3, with 9 positions matching TRBD2. Trimming cost V 6 bases and J 7 bases; bases outside gene matches: 11. Germline CDR1 is MNHEY and CDR2 is SVGEGT. This CDR3 has 15 amino acids. The CDR3 DNA sequence: TGTGCCAGCAGCCCCACTCGCGGGAGGGCGAATACGCAGTATTTT. It translates to CASSPTRGRANTQYF.

The rearrangement links TRBV19 to TRBJ1-2; 10 positions agree with TRBD1. The germline CDR1 and CDR2 sequences are LNHDA and SQIVND (reference sequence). The CDR3 runs to 16 residues. J was trimmed by 1 base and V by 4 bases; bases with no gene match: 6. CDR3 region: CASSKGQGGINYGYTF. In DNA form, the CDR3 reads TGTGCCAGTAGTAAAGGACAGGGGGGAATTAACTATGGCTACACCTTC.

A remark on this clone: Other DNA sequences in this specimen translate into the identical CDR3. This chain joins TRBV10-3 and TRBJ1-1; a weak D match, TRBD1 (6 bases). This CDR3 comprises 15 residues. Trimming took 0 bases from V and 6 from J, leaving 14 bases between them. Germline V gene sequence: CDR1 ENHRY, CDR2 SYGVKD. As DNA, the CDR3 is TGTGCCATCAGTGAGTCAGGGCAGGGGAGGGCTGAAGCTTTCTTT. Amino acid sequence: CAISESGQGRAEAFF.

The CDR3 region is CASSHSGGSSYNEQFF. The CDR3 coding sequence is TGTGCCAGCAGCCATTCAGGCGGGAGCTCCTACAATGAGCAGTTCTTC. The rearrangement joins TRBV3-1 (or the pseudogene TRBV3-2) to TRBJ2-1, with 7 bases fitting TRBD2. This CDR3 spans 16 amino acids. Germline trimming cut 3 bases from V and 0 bases from J; bases unmatched to any gene: 5. The germline gives CDR1 LGHDT, CDR2 YNNKEL (reference sequence).

This clone was picked up one time. The rearrangement joins TRBV28 to TRBJ1-2, with unresolved D. From germline, CDR1 is MDHEN and CDR2 SYDVKM. V lost 3 bases, J lost 8 bases, and 10 bases lay in between. CDR3 size: 12 residues. The DNA of the CDR3 is TGTGCCAGCAGTTTTTTACCCAGGGGCTACACCTTC. Translation: CASSFLPRGYTF.

The rearrangement uses TRBV6-5 and TRBJ2-1; 8 nucleotides agree with TRBD2. CDR1 is MNHEY and CDR2 is SVGAGI in the germline V gene. This CDR3 contains 15 residues. V lost 9 bases to trimming and J lost 0 bases; unmatched junction nucleotides: 7. The CDR3 nucleotides are TGTGCCAGTACCCGGGGGGGAGGCTCCTACAATGAGCAGTTCTTC. Protein sequence: CASTRGGGSYNEQFF.

This sequence joins TRBV5-4 and TRBJ1-2; TRBD1 aligns across 10 bases. The germline CDR1 and CDR2 sequences are SGHNT and YYREEE (reference sequence). This CDR3 is built from 17 residues. V lost 0 bases to trimming and J lost 2 bases; unmatched junction nucleotides: 7. The DNA for the CDR3 is TGTGCCAGCAGCTTGGCCGGGACAGGGGATAAGAACTATGGCTACACCTTC. This encodes CASSLAGTGDKNYGYTF. The variable domain in full, completed from reference TRBV5-4 and TRBJ1-2, reads ETGVTQSPTHLIKTRGQQVTLRCSSQSGHNTVSWYQQALGQGPQFIFQYYREEENGRGNFPPRFSGLQFPNYSSELNVNALELDDSALYLCASSLAGTGDKNYGYTFGSGTRLTVV.

Only a few counts were recorded for this clone. This chain uses TRBV9 with TRBJ2-1; 11 nucleotides agree with TRBD2. The CDR3 sequence is 16 residues long. V gave up 4 bases and J gave up 7 bases; unmatched junction bases: 10. CDR1 is SGDLS and CDR2 is YYNGEE in the germline V gene. The CDR3 loop reads CASSTYSGRARNEQFF. The CDR3, as DNA: TGTGCCAGCAGCACCTATAGCGGGAGGGCACGGAATGAGCAGTTCTTC.

The rearrangement joins TRBV11-3 to TRBJ2-1, with 8 bases that match TRBD1. J lost 4 bases, V lost 1 base, and 0 bases had no gene match. Germline V gene lookup returns CDR1 SGHNT and CDR2 YENEEA. The CDR3 is made up of 14 amino acids. CDR3 amino acids: CASSLGTGYNEQFF. The CDR3, as DNA: TGTGCCAGCAGCTTAGGGACAGGGTACAATGAGCAGTTCTTC. Variable domain in full (rest from reference TRBV11-3 and TRBJ2-1): EAGVVQSPRYKIIEKKQPVAFWCNPISGHNTLYWYLQNLGQGPELLIRYENEEAVDDSQLPKDRFSAERLKGVDSTLKIQPAELGDSAVYLCASSLGTGYNEQFFGPGTRLTVL.

V usage is TRBV19 and J usage is TRBJ1-3; D unresolved. Trimming pared 7 bases from V and 0 bases from J, leaving 7 bases between. The CDR3 is 13 residues long. Germline values: CDR1 LNHDA, CDR2 SQIVND (reference sequence). The DNA for the CDR3 is TGTGCCAGTAACTTCCGCTCTGGAAACACCATATATTTT. It specifies CASNFRSGNTIYF.

This chain joins TRBV9 and TRBJ2-5, with D possibly TRBD2 on 5 matching bases. Germline V gene data show CDR1 as SGDLS and CDR2 as YYNGEE. Trimming pared 3 bases from V and 5 bases from J, leaving 11 bases between. CDR3 length: 13 amino acids. The CDR3 region has the DNA TGTGCCAGCAGCGGGACCTGGGAGGAGACCCAGTACTTC. Protein sequence: CASSGTWEETQYF.